A selection of T cell receptor beta chains follows, all from one sample in a study of naive and memory T cell subsets. TCRdb processed the UMI-ligation and nested PCR reads anew with MiXCR; each CDR3 protein has one entry. The data show approximately 90,000 distinct CDR3 sequences, approximately 10% seen once. The sequenced material came from naive CD4+ T cells from blood. The receptors derive from a human donor in good health. CDR3s leave out the opening cysteine and the closing phenylalanine or tryptophan.

CDR3aa	v_gene	j_gene
ASSLAGLNQPQH	TRBV12-3/TRBV12-4	TRBJ1-5
SARELAGGLHEQY	TRBV20-1	TRBJ2-7
ASSPTGQYQETQY	TRBV28	TRBJ2-5
SARDRPGTSGGAGYNEQF	TRBV20-1	TRBJ2-1
ASSSQRNMNTEAF	TRBV6-1	TRBJ1-1
ASRGLAGVSGNEQF	TRBV6-5	TRBJ2-1
ASRAGTTYEQY	TRBV28	TRBJ2-7
ASSQRKGPGELF	TRBV6-2/TRBV6-3	TRBJ2-2
ASSFENYGYT	TRBV7-9	TRBJ1-2
AAVMDRGGYEQY	TRBV7-2	TRBJ2-7
ASSQVSTSGGRTGELF	TRBV3-1	TRBJ2-2
ASSIQDGYEQY	TRBV7-2	TRBJ2-7
ASSLAAGNREKLF	TRBV5-1	TRBJ1-4
ASSYSRAQGYEQY	TRBV6-2/TRBV6-3	TRBJ2-7
ASSEDRVSNQPQH	TRBV18	TRBJ1-5
ASRDTDTQY	TRBV6-5	TRBJ2-3
ASSRLAQDTQY	TRBV7-1	TRBJ2-3
SVAWDRETQY	TRBV29-1	TRBJ2-5
SGGPQETQY	TRBV29-1	TRBJ2-5
ASSSPRDRGSNEQF	TRBV12-3/TRBV12-4	TRBJ2-1